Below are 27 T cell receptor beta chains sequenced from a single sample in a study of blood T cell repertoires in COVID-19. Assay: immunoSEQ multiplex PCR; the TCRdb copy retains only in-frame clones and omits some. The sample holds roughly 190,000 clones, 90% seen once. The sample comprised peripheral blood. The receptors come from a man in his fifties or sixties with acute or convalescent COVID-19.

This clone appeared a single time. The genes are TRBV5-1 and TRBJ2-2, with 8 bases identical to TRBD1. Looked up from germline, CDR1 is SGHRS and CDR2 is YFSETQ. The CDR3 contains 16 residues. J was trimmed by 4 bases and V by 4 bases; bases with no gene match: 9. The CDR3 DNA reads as TGCGCCAGCAGCACCGGACAGGGTTCGGCCACCGGGGAGCTGTTTTTT. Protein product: CASSTGQGSATGELFF.

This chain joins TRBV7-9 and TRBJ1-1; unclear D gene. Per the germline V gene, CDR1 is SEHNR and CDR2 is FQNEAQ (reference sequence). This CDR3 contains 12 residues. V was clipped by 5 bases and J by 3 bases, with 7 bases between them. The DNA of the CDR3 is TGTGCCAGCAGCCCAGGTCACACTGAAGCTTTCTTT. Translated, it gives CASSPGHTEAFF.

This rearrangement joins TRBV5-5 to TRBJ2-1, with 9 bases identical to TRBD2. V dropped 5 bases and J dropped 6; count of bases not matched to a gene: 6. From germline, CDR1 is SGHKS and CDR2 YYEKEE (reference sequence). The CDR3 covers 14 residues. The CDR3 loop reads CASRTTSGSNEQFF. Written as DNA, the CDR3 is TGTGCCAGCAGAACGACTAGCGGCTCCAATGAGCAGTTCTTC.

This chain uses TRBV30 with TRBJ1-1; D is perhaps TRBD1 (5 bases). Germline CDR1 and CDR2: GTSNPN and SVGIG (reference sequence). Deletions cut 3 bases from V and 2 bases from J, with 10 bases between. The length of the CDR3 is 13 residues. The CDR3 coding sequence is TGTGCCTGGAGCTCCCAGGGTAACACTGAAGCTTTCTTT. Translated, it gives CAWSSQGNTEAFF.

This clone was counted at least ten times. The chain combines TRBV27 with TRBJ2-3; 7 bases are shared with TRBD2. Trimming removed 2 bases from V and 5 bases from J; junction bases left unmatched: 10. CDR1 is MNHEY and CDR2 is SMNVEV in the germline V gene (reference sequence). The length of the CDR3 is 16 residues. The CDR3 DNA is TGTGCCAGCAGTTTAACCCATTCTAGGGAGGGAGATACGCAGTATTTT. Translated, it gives CASSLTHSREGDTQYF.

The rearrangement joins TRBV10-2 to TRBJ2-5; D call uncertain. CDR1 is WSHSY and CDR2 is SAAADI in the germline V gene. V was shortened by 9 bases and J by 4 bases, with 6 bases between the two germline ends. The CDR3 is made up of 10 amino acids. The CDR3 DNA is TGCGCCAGGTCGGGAGAGACCCAGTACTTC. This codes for CARSGETQYF.

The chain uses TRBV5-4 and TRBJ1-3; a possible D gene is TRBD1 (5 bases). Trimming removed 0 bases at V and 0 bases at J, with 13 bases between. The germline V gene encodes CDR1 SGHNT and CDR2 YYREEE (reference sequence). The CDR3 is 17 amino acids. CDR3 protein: CASSLVGAAISGNTIYF. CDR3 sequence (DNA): TGTGCCAGCAGCTTGGTTGGGGCCGCCATCTCTGGAAACACCATATATTTT.

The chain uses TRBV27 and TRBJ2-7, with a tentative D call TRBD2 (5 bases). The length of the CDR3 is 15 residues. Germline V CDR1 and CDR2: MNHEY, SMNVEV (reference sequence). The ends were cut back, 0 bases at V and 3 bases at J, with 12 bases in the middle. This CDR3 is CASSLSSGSFYEQYF. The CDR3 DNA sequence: TGTGCCAGCAGTTTATCGAGTGGGAGTTTCTACGAGCAGTACTTC.

CDR3 sequence reads: CASSQPTRKETQYF. The CDR3 DNA sequence: TGCGCCAGCAGCCAACCGACTAGAAAAGAGACCCAGTACTTC. The rearrangement uses TRBV4-1 and TRBJ2-5; D perhaps matches TRBD2 (6 bases). Per germline, CDR1 MGHRA and CDR2 YSYEKL. The CDR3 totals 14 residues. Trimming took off 2 bases at V and 3 bases at J, with 10 bases between the two ends.

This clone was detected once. CDR3 in DNA: TGTGCCAGCAGCCAAACCGGGACTAGCTCTGCTGAGCAGTTCTTC. Its translation: CASSQTGTSSAEQFF. The chain has TRBV7-3 and TRBJ2-1; 9 positions agree with TRBD2. In germline, CDR1 is SGHTA, CDR2 FQGTGA. CDR3 length: 15 residues. Trimming cost V 5 bases and J 9 bases; bases outside gene matches: 11.

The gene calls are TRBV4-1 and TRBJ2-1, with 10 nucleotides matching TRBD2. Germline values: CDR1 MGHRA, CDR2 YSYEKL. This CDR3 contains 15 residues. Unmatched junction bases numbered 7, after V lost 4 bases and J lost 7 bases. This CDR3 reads CASSLSGGDLNEQFF. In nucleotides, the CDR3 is TGCGCCAGCAGCCTGAGCGGGGGGGATCTTAATGAGCAGTTCTTC.

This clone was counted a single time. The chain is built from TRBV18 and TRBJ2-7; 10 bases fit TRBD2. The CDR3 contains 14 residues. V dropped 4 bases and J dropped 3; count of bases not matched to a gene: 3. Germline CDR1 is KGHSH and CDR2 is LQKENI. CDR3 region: CASSLAGGYYEQYF. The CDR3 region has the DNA TGTGCCAGCTCACTAGCGGGAGGATACTACGAGCAGTACTTC.

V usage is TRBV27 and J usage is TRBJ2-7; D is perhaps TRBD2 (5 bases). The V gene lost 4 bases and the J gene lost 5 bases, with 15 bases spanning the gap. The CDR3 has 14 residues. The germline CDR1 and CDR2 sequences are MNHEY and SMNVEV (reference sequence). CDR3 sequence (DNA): TGTGCCAGCAGTTCCTTTACTAGTTACGACGAGCAGTACTTC. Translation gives CASSSFTSYDEQYF.

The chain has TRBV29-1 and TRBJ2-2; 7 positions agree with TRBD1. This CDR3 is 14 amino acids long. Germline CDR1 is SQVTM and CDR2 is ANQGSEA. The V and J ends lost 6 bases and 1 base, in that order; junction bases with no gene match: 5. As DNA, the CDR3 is TGCAGCGTCCGACAGGGCGAGAACACCGGGGAGCTGTTTTTT. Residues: CSVRQGENTGELFF.

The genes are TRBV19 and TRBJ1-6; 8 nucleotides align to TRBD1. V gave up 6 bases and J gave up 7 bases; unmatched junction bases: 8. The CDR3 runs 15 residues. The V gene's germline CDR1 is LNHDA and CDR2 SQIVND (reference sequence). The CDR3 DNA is TGTGCCAGTAGCAAGACAGGGGAACGGAATTCACCCCTCCACTTT. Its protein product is CASSKTGERNSPLHF.

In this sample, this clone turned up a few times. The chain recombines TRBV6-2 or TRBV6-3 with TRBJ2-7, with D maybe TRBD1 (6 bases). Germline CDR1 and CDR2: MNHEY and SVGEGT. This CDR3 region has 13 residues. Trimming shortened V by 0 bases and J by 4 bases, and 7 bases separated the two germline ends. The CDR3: CASSYSDRYEQYF. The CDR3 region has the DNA TGTGCCAGCAGTTACTCGGACAGATACGAGCAGTACTTC.

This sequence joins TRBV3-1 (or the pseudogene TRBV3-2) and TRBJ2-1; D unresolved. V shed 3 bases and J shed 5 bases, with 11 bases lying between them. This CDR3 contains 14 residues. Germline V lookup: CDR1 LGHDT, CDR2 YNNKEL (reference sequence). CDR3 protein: CASSQAASHNEQFF. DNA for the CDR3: TGTGCCAGCAGCCAGGCGGCGTCCCACAATGAGCAGTTCTTC.

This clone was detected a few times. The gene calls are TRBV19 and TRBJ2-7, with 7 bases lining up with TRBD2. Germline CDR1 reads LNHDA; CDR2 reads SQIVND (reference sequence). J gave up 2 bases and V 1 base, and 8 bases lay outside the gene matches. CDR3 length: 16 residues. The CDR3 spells CASSIGAAGVTYEQYF. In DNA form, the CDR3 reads TGTGCCAGTAGTATAGGAGCGGCGGGAGTCACCTACGAGCAGTACTTC.

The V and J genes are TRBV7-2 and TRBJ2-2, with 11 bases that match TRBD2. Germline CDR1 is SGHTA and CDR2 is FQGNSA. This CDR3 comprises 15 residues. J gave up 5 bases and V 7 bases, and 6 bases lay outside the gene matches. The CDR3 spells CASTLGLAGTGELFF. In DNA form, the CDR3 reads TGTGCCAGCACCCTCGGACTAGCGGGTACCGGGGAGCTGTTTTTT.

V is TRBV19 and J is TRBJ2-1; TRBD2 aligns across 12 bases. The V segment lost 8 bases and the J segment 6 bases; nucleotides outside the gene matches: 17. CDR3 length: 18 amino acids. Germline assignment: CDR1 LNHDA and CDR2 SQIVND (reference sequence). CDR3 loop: CASQALAGGGERGNEQFF. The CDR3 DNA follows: TGTGCCAGTCAAGCACTAGCGGGGGGCGGAGAGAGAGGCAATGAGCAGTTCTTC.

The DNA of the CDR3 is TGTGCCATCAGTGGGAGGACAGGGGGCACAGATACGCAGTATTTT. Amino acids: CAISGRTGGTDTQYF. The V and J genes are TRBV10-3 and TRBJ2-3, with 9 bases aligning to TRBD1. The V segment lost 4 bases and the J segment 1 base; nucleotides outside the gene matches: 3. Looked up from germline, CDR1 is ENHRY and CDR2 is SYGVKD. The CDR3 has 15 residues.

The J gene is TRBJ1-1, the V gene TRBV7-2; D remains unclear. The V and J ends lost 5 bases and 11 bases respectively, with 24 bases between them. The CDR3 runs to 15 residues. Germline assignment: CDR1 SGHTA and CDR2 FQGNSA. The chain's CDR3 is CASSLRRAAITRAFF. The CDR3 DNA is TGTGCCAGCAGCCTTCGGAGGGCGGCCATTACCAGGGCTTTCTTT.

The CDR3: CASSTLAKNIQYF. As DNA, the CDR3 is TGTGCCAGCAGTACTTTAGCCAAAAACATTCAGTACTTC. J is TRBJ2-4 and V is TRBV27; unclear D gene. This CDR3 spans 13 amino acids. Germline lookup yields CDR1 MNHEY and CDR2 SMNVEV (reference sequence). V was pared by 5 bases and J by 0 bases, with 5 bases between.

The CDR3 bases are TGCAGCGTTGGGACTAGCGGTCCGGGGACCCAGTACTTC. Amino acid sequence: CSVGTSGPGTQYF. The chain employs TRBV29-1 and TRBJ2-5, with TRBD2 matching 10 bases. Unmatched junction bases numbered 6, after V lost 4 bases and J lost 7 bases. In germline, CDR1 is SQVTM, CDR2 ANQGSEA. The CDR3 consists of 13 residues.

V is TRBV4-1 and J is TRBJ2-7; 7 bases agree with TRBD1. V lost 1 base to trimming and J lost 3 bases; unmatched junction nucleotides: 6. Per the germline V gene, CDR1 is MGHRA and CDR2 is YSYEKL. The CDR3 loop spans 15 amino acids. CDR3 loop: CASSQAWDRYYEQYV. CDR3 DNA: TGCGCCAGCAGCCAAGCCTGGGACAGATACTACGAGCAGTACGTC.

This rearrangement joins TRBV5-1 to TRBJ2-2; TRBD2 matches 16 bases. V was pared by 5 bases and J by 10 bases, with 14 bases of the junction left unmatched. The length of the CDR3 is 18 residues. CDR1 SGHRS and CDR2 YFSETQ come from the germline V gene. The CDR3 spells CASRPPPGLAGGLEELFF. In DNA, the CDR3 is TGCGCCAGCAGGCCACCCCCGGGACTAGCGGGGGGGCTGGAGGAGCTGTTTTTT. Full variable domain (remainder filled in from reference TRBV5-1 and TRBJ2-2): KAGVTQTPRYLIKTRGQQVTLSCSPISGHRSVSWYQQTPGQGLQFLFEYFSETQRNKGNFPGRFSGRQFSNSRSEMNVSTLELGDSALYLCASRPPPGLAGGLEELFFGEGSRLTVL.

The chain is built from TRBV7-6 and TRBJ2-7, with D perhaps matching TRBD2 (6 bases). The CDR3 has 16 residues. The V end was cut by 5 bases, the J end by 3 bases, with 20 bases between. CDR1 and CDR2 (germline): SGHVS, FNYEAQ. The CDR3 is CASSPGSSGPFYEQYF. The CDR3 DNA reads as TGTGCCAGCAGCCCCGGTAGTAGCGGCCCTTTCTACGAGCAGTACTTC.